This TCR beta chain was observed in a study of control samples from healthy donors and cancer patients. A single count supports this clone. CDR3 length equals 14 residues. The germline V gene has CDR1 MNHNY and CDR2 SVGAGI (reference sequence). With V trimmed by 5 bases and J by 6 bases, 6 bases remained unmatched. Clones were read by immunoSEQ multiplex PCR, and TCRdb kept only the in-frame ones, dropping some. The data hold around 51,000 clones, with over 70% observed a single time. The sample comprised blood. The chain joins TRBV6-6 to TRBJ1-3; 8 nucleotides agree with TRBD1. This clonotype was sampled from a man between 65 and 80 years old in good health. The CDR3 DNA is TGTGCCAGCAGTCAAGGACAGGGTCAAAACACCATATATTTT. This translates into CASSQGQGQNTIYF.